This T cell receptor (beta chain) originates from a study of graft-versus-host responses after intestinal transplantation (dated by TCRdb to the early 2020s). The study in broad terms: The transplants that recipients received were multivisceral, liver-intestinal, or isolated intestinal. Every recipient was given anti-thymocyte globulin induction, then maintenance tacrolimus and steroids for around three years. After intestinal transplantation, graft-versus-host and host-versus-graft alloreactive T cell clones were followed in the graft, circulation and bone marrow using bulk TCR-beta CDR3 sequencing. To identify alloreactive clones, pre-transplant mixed lymphocyte reaction products were sequenced and compared with unstimulated pre-transplant donor and recipient T cells. A cohort of under 30 intestinal transplant recipients, including one retransplant, was enrolled, and a few patients lacking pretransplant specimens were excluded. Donor T cell macrochimerism was defined as a peak of at least 4% donor T cells among recipient peripheral blood mononuclear cells. Rather than going through the commercial service, samples from three later patients were sequenced in-house on an Illumina MiSeq and processed with MiXCR. What the work shows at the level of the full study, not this receptor alone: GvH clones turned up in recipient bone marrow, with some appearing earlier in ileal mucosa or blood, a pattern consistent with an intestinal mucosal origin. In patients with donor T cell macrochimerism, the allografts had high GvH to HvG T cell clonal ratios. Early after transplant, peak levels of circulating GvH clones were associated with declines in HvG clones. Conclusions were limited by the relatively low number and heterogeneity of intestinal transplant patients.

Worth noting for this clone: Its antigen remains unidentified. No clone much larger than this one lies a single base away; base qualities are absent.

What this sample's time point label stands for: cells obtained before transplantation from donor or recipient. CD3+CD4+ and CD3+CD8+ populations were FACS-sorted from unstimulated pre-transplant donor and recipient cells taken from spleen or lymph nodes. Looking up the germline V gene yields CDR1 MDHEN and CDR2 SYDVKM. V ends up 2 bases short and J 1 base short, with an unmatched junction base count of 4. The CDR3 contains 18 residues, cysteine and phenylalanine counted. Of all the DNA, just the CDR3 is kept, 54 bases in frame from base 1. Libraries came from the immunoSEQ multiplex PCR assay. For most patients, genomic DNA was isolated with the Qiagen DNeasy Blood and Tissue Kit and sent frozen to Adaptive Biotechnologies for TCR sequencing. For most patients, high-throughput TCR-beta CDR3 sequencing of genomic DNA was performed by Adaptive Biotechnologies. As for the authors' bioinformatics: TCR sequencing data were retrieved from Adaptive's ImmunoSEQ software for around 19 patients, whereas a few other patients were processed with MiXCR and VDJtools. To correct CD4 versus CD8 sorting errors, any sequence found in both subsets at a frequency ratio below 5:1 was removed. CDR3 nucleotide sequences shared between donor and recipient were removed because the origin of such sequences could not be assigned. To be classed as alloreactive, a clone needed at least 2-fold expansion over unstimulated cells and a minimum CFSE-low frequency of 0.002% (template counts) or 0.001% (read counts). Mappable clones were those detected in sequenced pre-transplant spleen, lymph node, or MLR CFSE-low populations of the donor or recipient. Cumulative frequency of alloreactive clones was calculated as a percentage of all sequences weighted by copy number. TCRdb stores this immuneACCESS table with in-frame sequences only. Part of the clones is absent; in the studies checked, under half of the shortfall reflects unresolved V genes, and no reason is known for the rest. V, J and clone size are taken as reported in that table, and D and trimming were inferred from the DNA itself. The sample table lists some 130,000 clones, about 95% of them with a count of one. More than 2.5% of the sample is taken by the ten largest.

The chain uses TRBV28 and TRBJ2-2, with 13 junctional bases fitting TRBD2. The sequence was collected from a human donor who received an intestinal transplant. The specimen comprised unstimulated CD8+ T cells sorted from spleen or lymph node cells, sampled before intestinal transplant. The CDR3 loop reads CASSLTSGRAMNTGELFF. The DNA sequence is TGTGCCAGCAGTTTAACTAGCGGGAGGGCCATGAACACCGGGGAGCTGTTTTTT.